This T cell receptor beta chain was retrieved from a study of OX40 agonist ivuxolimab in advanced cancers. Assay used: immunoSEQ multiplex PCR; TCRdb lists only in-frame clones, some missing. The table records tens of thousands of clones, roughly 90% of them present only once. Germline loops: CDR1 SGHRS, CDR2 YFSETQ. V shed 5 bases and J 1 base; nucleotides not matched to a gene: 2. The CDR3 covers 14 residues. The sequencing used CD4+ or CD8+ T cells sorted from blood, collected in a trial of the OX40 agonist ivuxolimab. The V call is TRBV5-1, the J call TRBJ2-3, with 9 nucleotides matching TRBD1. This clonotype was sampled from an adult with an advanced solid tumor such as melanoma, head and neck, liver or kidney cancer. The DNA for the CDR3 is TGCGCCAGCAGACAGGGGGCCGGCACAGATACGCAGTATTTT. This gives the protein CASRQGAGTDTQYF.